The rows below give T cell receptor beta chains drawn from one sample of a study of blood T cells in healthy people across ages. MiXCR, run by TCRdb on the 5' RACE reads, gives a single entry per CDR3 protein. The sample shows about 810,000 distinct CDR3 sequences, about 37% of them seen only once. The sequenced material came from blood. The receptors originated from a man aged 18 to 30 in good health. CDR3s include the opening cysteine and the closing phenylalanine or tryptophan. D genes are given only for firm matches. Some rows mark clone size as missing; the rest say once, few, many or name a class of expanded clone.

cdr3_length: 13
v_call: TRBV20-1
d_call: TRBD1
clone_size: -
j_call: TRBJ1-1
cdr3_aa: CSASEGAKTGAFF
cdr3_nt: TGCAGTGCTAGCGAGGGGGCCAAGACTGGAGCTTTCTTT

cdr3_length: 16
v_call: TRBV4-2
d_call: -
clone_size: few
j_call: TRBJ2-1
cdr3_aa: CASKSRPQGSINEQFF
cdr3_nt: TGTGCCAGCAAGAGCCGACCCCAGGGTAGCATCAATGAGCAGTTCTTC

cdr3_length: 16
v_call: TRBV9
d_call: TRBD2
clone_size: -
j_call: TRBJ2-7
cdr3_aa: CASSVGGSGGDNEQYF
cdr3_nt: TGTGCCAGCAGCGTAGGGGGTAGCGGGGGGGACAATGAGCAGTACTTC

cdr3_length: 12
v_call: TRBV14
d_call: -
clone_size: many
j_call: TRBJ2-7
cdr3_aa: CASSQGRGEQYF
cdr3_nt: TGTGCCAGCAGCCAAGGCAGGGGCGAGCAGTACTTC

cdr3_length: 12
v_call: TRBV6-5
d_call: -
clone_size: -
j_call: TRBJ2-2
cdr3_aa: CASSYRGKELFF
cdr3_nt: TGTGCCAGCAGTTACAGAGGGAAGGAGCTGTTTTTT

cdr3_length: 11
v_call: TRBV30
d_call: -
clone_size: -
j_call: TRBJ1-2
cdr3_aa: CAGSVSDGYTF
cdr3_nt: TGTGCCGGGAGTGTATCGGACGGCTACACCTTC

cdr3_length: 13
v_call: TRBV6-5
d_call: -
clone_size: few
j_call: TRBJ1-1
cdr3_aa: CASSTHSEGAAFF
cdr3_nt: TGTGCCAGCAGTACCCATTCGGAGGGTGCAGCTTTCTTT

cdr3_length: 15
v_call: TRBV4-1
d_call: TRBD1
clone_size: many
j_call: TRBJ1-2
cdr3_aa: CASSQIPGQGGGYTF
cdr3_nt: TGCGCCAGCAGCCAAATACCGGGACAGGGAGGTGGCTACACCTTC

cdr3_length: 15
v_call: TRBV19
d_call: -
clone_size: -
j_call: TRBJ1-1
cdr3_aa: CASRAVGRSTTEAFF
cdr3_nt: TGTGCCAGTAGGGCCGTGGGGAGGTCTACCACTGAAGCTTTCTTT

cdr3_length: 15
v_call: TRBV28
d_call: -
clone_size: few
j_call: TRBJ1-2
cdr3_aa: CASSPPSRGHYGYTF
cdr3_nt: TGTGCCAGCAGTCCCCCGAGTAGGGGACACTATGGCTACACCTTC

cdr3_length: 15
v_call: TRBV4-2
d_call: -
clone_size: -
j_call: TRBJ2-5
cdr3_aa: CASSQEWGSQETQYF
cdr3_nt: TGTGCCAGCAGCCAAGAGTGGGGGAGCCAAGAGACCCAGTACTTC

cdr3_length: 15
v_call: TRBV27
d_call: -
clone_size: -
j_call: TRBJ2-7
cdr3_aa: CASKKEGLFGYEQYF
cdr3_nt: TGTGCCAGCAAAAAAGAGGGTCTTTTTGGCTACGAGCAGTACTTC

cdr3_length: 14
v_call: TRBV5-5
d_call: TRBD1
clone_size: -
j_call: TRBJ2-5
cdr3_aa: CASSSQGSLETQYF
cdr3_nt: TGTGCCAGCAGCTCACAGGGGTCGTTGGAGACCCAGTACTTC

cdr3_length: 18
v_call: TRBV7-2
d_call: -
clone_size: few
j_call: TRBJ1-6
cdr3_aa: CASSLDPPDSSYNSPLHF
cdr3_nt: TGTGCCAGCAGTCTAGACCCCCCCGACAGCTCCTATAATTCACCCCTCCACTTT

cdr3_length: 15
v_call: TRBV7-2
d_call: -
clone_size: -
j_call: TRBJ1-1
cdr3_aa: CASSSWGGQNTEAFF
cdr3_nt: TGTGCCAGCAGCTCATGGGGGGGACAGAACACTGAAGCTTTCTTT

cdr3_length: 13
v_call: TRBV10-3
d_call: -
clone_size: once
j_call: TRBJ2-3
cdr3_aa: CAISYPGQDTQYF
cdr3_nt: TGTGCCATCTCATACCCCGGCCAGGATACGCAGTATTTT

cdr3_length: 14
v_call: TRBV27
d_call: -
clone_size: few
j_call: TRBJ1-1
cdr3_aa: CASSSPWGPTEAFF
cdr3_nt: TGTGCCAGCAGTTCCCCATGGGGACCGACTGAAGCTTTCTTT

cdr3_length: 15
v_call: TRBV12-3/TRBV12-4
d_call: TRBD2
clone_size: -
j_call: TRBJ2-3
cdr3_aa: CASSSGRTSMDTQYF
cdr3_nt: TGTGCCAGCAGCTCCGGTCGGACTAGCATGGATACGCAGTATTTT

cdr3_length: 11
v_call: TRBV12-3/TRBV12-4
d_call: TRBD1
clone_size: -
j_call: TRBJ1-5
cdr3_aa: CASSLTGSQHF
cdr3_nt: TGTGCCAGCAGTTTGACAGGGTCCCAGCATTTT

cdr3_length: 15
v_call: TRBV20-1
d_call: -
clone_size: -
j_call: TRBJ2-2
cdr3_aa: CSAEARNPGSGELFF
cdr3_nt: TGCAGTGCTGAGGCCCGGAATCCCGGGTCCGGGGAGCTGTTTTTT

cdr3_length: 17
v_call: TRBV28
d_call: TRBD1
clone_size: -
j_call: TRBJ2-7
cdr3_aa: CASSSRQGERNSYEQYF
cdr3_nt: TGTGCCAGCAGTTCTCGACAGGGGGAACGTAACTCCTACGAGCAGTACTTC

cdr3_length: 14
v_call: TRBV12-3/TRBV12-4
d_call: -
clone_size: -
j_call: TRBJ2-3
cdr3_aa: CASSPYRGADTQYF
cdr3_nt: TGTGCCAGCAGTCCTTATAGGGGCGCAGATACGCAGTATTTT

cdr3_length: 16
v_call: TRBV2
d_call: -
clone_size: -
j_call: TRBJ2-1
cdr3_aa: CASRPRALHSYNEQFF
cdr3_nt: TGTGCCAGCAGACCGCGGGCCCTCCACTCCTACAATGAGCAGTTCTTC

cdr3_length: 16
v_call: TRBV27
d_call: TRBD1
clone_size: -
j_call: TRBJ1-2
cdr3_aa: CASSVSSTGGENGYTF
cdr3_nt: TGTGCCAGCAGTGTATCCAGCACAGGGGGCGAGAATGGCTACACCTTC

cdr3_length: 16
v_call: TRBV5-1
d_call: TRBD2
clone_size: -
j_call: TRBJ2-1
cdr3_aa: CASRRTSGGTSNEQFF
cdr3_nt: TGCGCCAGCCGCAGGACTAGCGGGGGGACATCCAATGAGCAGTTCTTC

cdr3_length: 14
v_call: TRBV20-1
d_call: TRBD2
clone_size: -
j_call: TRBJ2-5
cdr3_aa: CSASGGGKVETQYF
cdr3_nt: TGCAGTGCATCTGGCGGGGGAAAAGTAGAGACCCAGTACTTC

cdr3_length: 15
v_call: TRBV5-6
d_call: -
clone_size: few
j_call: TRBJ2-7
cdr3_aa: CASRLRSSLPYEQYF
cdr3_nt: TGTGCCAGCAGGCTCCGGAGCAGCTTACCCTACGAGCAGTACTTC

cdr3_length: 16
v_call: TRBV5-1
d_call: TRBD1
clone_size: -
j_call: TRBJ1-1
cdr3_aa: CASSLAGQKLNTEAFF
cdr3_nt: TGCGCCAGCAGCTTGGCGGGACAGAAGCTGAACACTGAAGCTTTCTTT

cdr3_length: 15
v_call: TRBV12-3/TRBV12-4
d_call: -
clone_size: many
j_call: TRBJ1-5
cdr3_aa: CASSFRGSSNQPQHF
cdr3_nt: TGTGCCAGCAGTTTTAGAGGGTCTAGCAATCAGCCCCAGCATTTT

cdr3_length: 17
v_call: TRBV12-3/TRBV12-4
d_call: -
clone_size: few
j_call: TRBJ1-2
cdr3_aa: CASSGAFGWGGLYGYTF
cdr3_nt: TGTGCCAGCAGCGGCGCGTTCGGGTGGGGTGGTCTCTATGGCTACACCTTC

cdr3_length: 13
v_call: TRBV10-3
d_call: -
clone_size: -
j_call: TRBJ1-6
cdr3_aa: CAIRGNRNSPLHF
cdr3_nt: TGTGCCATCAGGGGCAATAGAAATTCACCCCTCCACTTT

cdr3_length: 16
v_call: TRBV25-1
d_call: TRBD1
clone_size: few
j_call: TRBJ1-4
cdr3_aa: CASRNQGGNDNEKLFF
cdr3_nt: TGTGCCAGCAGGAACCAGGGGGGAAACGATAATGAAAAACTGTTTTTT

cdr3_length: 13
v_call: TRBV12-3/TRBV12-4
d_call: -
clone_size: many
j_call: TRBJ1-5
cdr3_aa: CASSFRLGQPQHF
cdr3_nt: TGTGCCAGCAGTTTCCGATTGGGTCAGCCCCAGCATTTT

cdr3_length: 13
v_call: TRBV7-2
d_call: -
clone_size: -
j_call: TRBJ1-3
cdr3_aa: CASSLGAGNTIYF
cdr3_nt: TGTGCCAGCAGCTTAGGGGCTGGAAACACCATATATTTT

cdr3_length: 12
v_call: TRBV7-2
d_call: -
clone_size: -
j_call: TRBJ1-2
cdr3_aa: CASSLGGRSYTF
cdr3_nt: TGTGCCAGCAGCTTAGGTGGGAGAAGCTACACCTTC

cdr3_length: 13
v_call: TRBV20-1
d_call: TRBD1
clone_size: -
j_call: TRBJ1-4
cdr3_aa: CSAAGQVNEKLFF
cdr3_nt: TGCAGTGCCGCGGGACAGGTTAATGAAAAACTGTTTTTT

cdr3_length: 16
v_call: TRBV7-3
d_call: -
clone_size: few
j_call: TRBJ1-6
cdr3_aa: CASSLTRGSDNSPLHF
cdr3_nt: TGTGCCAGCAGCTTAACAAGGGGATCCGATAATTCACCCCTCCACTTT

cdr3_length: 15
v_call: TRBV28
d_call: -
clone_size: -
j_call: TRBJ2-5
cdr3_aa: CASSGPGAPTNEQYF
cdr3_nt: TGTGCCAGCAGCGGTCCGGGGGCGCCTACCAATGAGCAGTACTTC

cdr3_length: 14
v_call: TRBV25-1
d_call: TRBD1
clone_size: -
j_call: TRBJ1-4
cdr3_aa: CASTQGALYGKLFF
cdr3_nt: TGTGCCAGTACACAGGGGGCATTGTATGGAAAACTGTTTTTT

cdr3_length: 12
v_call: TRBV12-3/TRBV12-4
d_call: -
clone_size: many
j_call: TRBJ1-5
cdr3_aa: CASSLTDQPQHF
cdr3_nt: TGTGCCAGCAGTTTAACCGATCAGCCCCAGCATTTT

cdr3_length: 14
v_call: TRBV20-1
d_call: -
clone_size: few
j_call: TRBJ2-5
cdr3_aa: CSASGGATVETQYF
cdr3_nt: TGCAGTGCTAGCGGGGGAGCGACGGTGGAGACCCAGTACTTC

cdr3_length: 15
v_call: TRBV7-2
d_call: -
clone_size: many
j_call: TRBJ2-1
cdr3_aa: CASSLAGVIYNEQFF
cdr3_nt: TGTGCCAGCAGCTTAGCGGGGGTTATCTACAATGAGCAGTTCTTC

cdr3_length: 14
v_call: TRBV20-1
d_call: TRBD1
clone_size: -
j_call: TRBJ2-7
cdr3_aa: CSAQRQGISYEQYF
cdr3_nt: TGCAGTGCCCAAAGACAGGGGATTTCCTACGAGCAGTACTTC

cdr3_length: 17
v_call: TRBV15
d_call: -
clone_size: -
j_call: TRBJ2-2
cdr3_aa: CATSRDRWRGNTGELFF
cdr3_nt: TGTGCCACCAGCAGAGATAGGTGGAGGGGGAACACCGGGGAGCTGTTTTTT

cdr3_length: 17
v_call: TRBV7-2
d_call: -
clone_size: -
j_call: TRBJ1-1
cdr3_aa: CASSLESQGFSDTEAFF
cdr3_nt: TGTGCCAGCAGCTTAGAATCCCAGGGATTTAGCGACACTGAAGCTTTCTTT

cdr3_length: 16
v_call: TRBV7-8
d_call: TRBD2
clone_size: once
j_call: TRBJ2-3
cdr3_aa: CASSLLADGSTDTQYF
cdr3_nt: TGTGCCAGCAGCCTACTAGCGGATGGTTCCACAGATACGCAGTATTTT

cdr3_length: 15
v_call: TRBV5-1
d_call: -
clone_size: -
j_call: TRBJ2-7
cdr3_aa: CASSVARAKIYEQYF
cdr3_nt: TGCGCCAGCAGCGTGGCCAGGGCGAAGATTTACGAGCAGTACTTC

cdr3_length: 18
v_call: TRBV6-2/TRBV6-3
d_call: TRBD1
clone_size: -
j_call: TRBJ2-2
cdr3_aa: CASSNSDRDRYWTGELFF
cdr3_nt: TGTGCCAGCAGTAATTCGGACAGGGATCGCTATTGGACCGGGGAGCTGTTTTTT

cdr3_length: 12
v_call: TRBV2
d_call: -
clone_size: few
j_call: TRBJ2-1
cdr3_aa: CASSSIEPGQFF
cdr3_nt: TGTGCCAGCAGTTCTATTGAACCAGGGCAGTTCTTC

cdr3_length: 12
v_call: TRBV12-3/TRBV12-4
d_call: TRBD1
clone_size: -
j_call: TRBJ1-1
cdr3_aa: CASSYRDSGAFF
cdr3_nt: TGTGCCAGCAGTTACCGGGACAGTGGGGCTTTCTTT

cdr3_length: 15
v_call: TRBV7-2
d_call: TRBD2
clone_size: -
j_call: TRBJ2-4
cdr3_aa: CASSIKRGGENIQYF
cdr3_nt: TGTGCCAGCAGCATAAAGCGGGGGGGGGAAAACATTCAGTACTTC

cdr3_length: 16
v_call: TRBV27
d_call: TRBD1
clone_size: -
j_call: TRBJ1-6
cdr3_aa: CASSLLAGGRNTPLHF
cdr3_nt: TGTGCCAGCAGTTTATTGGCAGGGGGCCGAAATACACCCCTCCACTTT

cdr3_length: 14
v_call: TRBV20-1
d_call: -
clone_size: -
j_call: TRBJ1-6
cdr3_aa: CSAARQVYNSPLHF
cdr3_nt: TGCAGTGCTGCAAGACAGGTTTATAATTCACCCCTCCACTTT

cdr3_length: 14
v_call: TRBV10-3
d_call: -
clone_size: few
j_call: TRBJ1-1
cdr3_aa: CAISRGPTDPEAFF
cdr3_nt: TGTGCCATCAGTCGCGGTCCGACAGACCCTGAAGCTTTCTTT